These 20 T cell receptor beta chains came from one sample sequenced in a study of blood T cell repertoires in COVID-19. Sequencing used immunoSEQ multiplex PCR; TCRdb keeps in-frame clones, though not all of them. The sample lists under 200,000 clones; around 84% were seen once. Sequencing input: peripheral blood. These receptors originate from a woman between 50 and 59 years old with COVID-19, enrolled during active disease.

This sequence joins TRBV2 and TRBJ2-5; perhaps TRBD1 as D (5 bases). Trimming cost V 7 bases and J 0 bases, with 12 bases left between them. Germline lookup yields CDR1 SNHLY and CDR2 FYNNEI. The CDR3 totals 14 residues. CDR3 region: CASIQGAYQETQYF. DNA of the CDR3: TGTGCCAGCATCCAAGGGGCGTACCAAGAGACCCAGTACTTC.

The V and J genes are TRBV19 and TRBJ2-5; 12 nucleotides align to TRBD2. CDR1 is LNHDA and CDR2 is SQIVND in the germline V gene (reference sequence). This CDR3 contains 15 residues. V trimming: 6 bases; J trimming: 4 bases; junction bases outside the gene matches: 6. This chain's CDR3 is CASSTQGLAGETQYF. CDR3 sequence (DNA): TGTGCCAGTAGCACTCAGGGACTAGCGGGAGAGACCCAGTACTTC.

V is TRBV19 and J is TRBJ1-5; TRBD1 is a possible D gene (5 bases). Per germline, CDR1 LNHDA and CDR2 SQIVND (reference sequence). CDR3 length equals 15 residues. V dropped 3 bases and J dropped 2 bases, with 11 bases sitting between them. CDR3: CASSINQGRNQPQHF. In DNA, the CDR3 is TGTGCCAGTAGTATTAACCAGGGTCGCAATCAGCCCCAGCATTTT. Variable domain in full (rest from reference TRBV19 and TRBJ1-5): DGGITQSPKYLFRKEGQNVTLSCEQNLNHDAMYWYRQDPGQGLRLIYYSQIVNDFQKGDIAEGYSVSREKKESFPLTVTSAQKNPTAFYLCASSINQGRNQPQHFGDGTRLSIL.

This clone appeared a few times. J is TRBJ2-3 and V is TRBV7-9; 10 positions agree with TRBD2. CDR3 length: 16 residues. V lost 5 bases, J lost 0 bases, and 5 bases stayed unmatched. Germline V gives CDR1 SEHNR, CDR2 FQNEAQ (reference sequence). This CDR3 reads CASSKGLAVSTDTQYF. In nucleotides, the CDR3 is TGTGCCAGCAGCAAAGGACTAGCGGTTAGCACAGATACGCAGTATTTT.

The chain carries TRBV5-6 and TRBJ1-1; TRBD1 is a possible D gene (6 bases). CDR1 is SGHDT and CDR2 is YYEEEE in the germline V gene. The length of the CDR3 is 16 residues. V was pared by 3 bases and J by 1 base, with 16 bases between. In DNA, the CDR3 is TGTGCCAGCAGCTGGGACATTTCCTCGGGGAACACTGAAGCTTTCTTT. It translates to CASSWDISSGNTEAFF.

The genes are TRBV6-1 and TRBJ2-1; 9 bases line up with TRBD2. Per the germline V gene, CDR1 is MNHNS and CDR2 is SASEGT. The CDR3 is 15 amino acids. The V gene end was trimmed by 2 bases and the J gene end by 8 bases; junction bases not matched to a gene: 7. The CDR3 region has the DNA TGTGCCAGCAGTGAACCGGCGGGGGGGCTCTATGAGCAGTTCTTC. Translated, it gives CASSEPAGGLYEQFF.

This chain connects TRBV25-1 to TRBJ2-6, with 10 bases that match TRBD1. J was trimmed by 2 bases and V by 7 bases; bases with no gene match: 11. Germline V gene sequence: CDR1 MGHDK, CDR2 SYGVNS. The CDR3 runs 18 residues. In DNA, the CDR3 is TGTGCCAGCAATCAAGGGGGGACAGGGGTCCCTGGGGCCAACGTCCTGACTTTC. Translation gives CASNQGGTGVPGANVLTF.

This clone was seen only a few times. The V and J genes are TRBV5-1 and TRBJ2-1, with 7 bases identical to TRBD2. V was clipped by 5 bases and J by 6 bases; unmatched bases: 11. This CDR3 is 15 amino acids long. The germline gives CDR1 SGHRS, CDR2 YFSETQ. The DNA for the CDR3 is TGCGCCAGCAGGTCTCCCGGACTAGAGACCAATGAGCAGTTCTTC. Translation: CASRSPGLETNEQFF.

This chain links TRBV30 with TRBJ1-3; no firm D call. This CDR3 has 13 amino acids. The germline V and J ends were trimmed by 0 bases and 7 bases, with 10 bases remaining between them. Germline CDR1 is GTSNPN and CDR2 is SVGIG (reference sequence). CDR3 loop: CAWSVGSRNTIYF. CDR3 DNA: TGTGCCTGGAGTGTGGGCAGCCGGAACACCATATATTTT.

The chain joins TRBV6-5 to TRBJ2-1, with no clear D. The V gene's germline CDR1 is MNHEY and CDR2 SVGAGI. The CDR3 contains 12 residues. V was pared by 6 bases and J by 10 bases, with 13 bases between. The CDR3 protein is CASSKTGFEQFF. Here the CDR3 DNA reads TGTGCCAGCAGCAAGACGGGTTTCGAGCAGTTCTTC.

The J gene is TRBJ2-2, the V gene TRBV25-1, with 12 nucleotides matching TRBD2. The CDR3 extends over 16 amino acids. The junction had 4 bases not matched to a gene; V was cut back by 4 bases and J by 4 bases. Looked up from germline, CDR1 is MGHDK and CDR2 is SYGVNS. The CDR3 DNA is TGTGCCAGCAGTGTCCCTAGCGGGGGGGGCACCGGGGAGCTGTTTTTT. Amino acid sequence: CASSVPSGGGTGELFF.

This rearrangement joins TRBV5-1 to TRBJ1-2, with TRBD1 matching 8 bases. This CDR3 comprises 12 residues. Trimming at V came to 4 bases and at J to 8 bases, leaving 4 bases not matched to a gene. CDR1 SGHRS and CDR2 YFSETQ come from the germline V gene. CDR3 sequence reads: CASSQTGDGYTF. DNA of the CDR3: TGCGCCAGCAGCCAGACAGGGGACGGCTACACCTTC.

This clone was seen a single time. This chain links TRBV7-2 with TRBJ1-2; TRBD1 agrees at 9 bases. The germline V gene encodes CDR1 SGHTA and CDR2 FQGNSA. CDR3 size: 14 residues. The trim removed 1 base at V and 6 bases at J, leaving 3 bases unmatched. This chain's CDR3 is CASSLDRGRDGYTF. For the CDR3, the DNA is TGTGCCAGCAGCTTAGACAGGGGGCGCGATGGCTACACCTTC.

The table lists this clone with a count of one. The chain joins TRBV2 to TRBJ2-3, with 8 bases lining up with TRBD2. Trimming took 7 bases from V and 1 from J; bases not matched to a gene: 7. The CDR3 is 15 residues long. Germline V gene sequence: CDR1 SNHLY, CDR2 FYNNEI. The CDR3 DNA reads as TGTGCCAGCACCCCCGGGACTAGAGGCACAGATACGCAGTATTTT. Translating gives CASTPGTRGTDTQYF.

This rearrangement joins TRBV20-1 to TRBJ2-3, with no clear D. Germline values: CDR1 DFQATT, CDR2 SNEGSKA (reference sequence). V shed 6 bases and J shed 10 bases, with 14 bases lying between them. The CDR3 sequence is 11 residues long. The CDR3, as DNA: TGCAGTGCGCCGACGAGAAGCGCGCAGTATTTT. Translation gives CSAPTRSAQYF.

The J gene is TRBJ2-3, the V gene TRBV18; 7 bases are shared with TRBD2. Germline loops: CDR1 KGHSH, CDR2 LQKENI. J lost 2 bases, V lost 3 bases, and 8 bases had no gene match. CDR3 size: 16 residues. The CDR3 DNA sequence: TGTGCCAGCTCACCCCGAAGGAGCGGGAACACAGATACGCAGTATTTT. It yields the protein CASSPRRSGNTDTQYF. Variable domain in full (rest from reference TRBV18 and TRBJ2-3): NAGVMQNPRHLVRRRGQEARLRCSPMKGHSHVYWYRQLPEEGLKFMVYLQKENIIDESGMPKERFSAEFPKEGPSILRIQQVVRGDSAAYFCASSPRRSGNTDTQYFGPGTRLTVL.

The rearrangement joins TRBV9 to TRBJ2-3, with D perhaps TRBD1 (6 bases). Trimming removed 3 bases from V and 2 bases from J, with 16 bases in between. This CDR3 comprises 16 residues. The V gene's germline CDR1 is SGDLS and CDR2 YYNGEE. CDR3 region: CASSAAPGQNTDTQYF. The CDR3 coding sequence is TGTGCCAGCAGCGCGGCGCCGGGACAAAACACAGATACGCAGTATTTT. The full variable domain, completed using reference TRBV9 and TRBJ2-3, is DSGVTQTPKHLITATGQRVTLRCSPRSGDLSVYWYQQSLDQGLQFLIQYYNGEERAKGNILERFSAQQFPDLHSELNLSSLELGDSALYFCASSAAPGQNTDTQYFGPGTRLTVL.

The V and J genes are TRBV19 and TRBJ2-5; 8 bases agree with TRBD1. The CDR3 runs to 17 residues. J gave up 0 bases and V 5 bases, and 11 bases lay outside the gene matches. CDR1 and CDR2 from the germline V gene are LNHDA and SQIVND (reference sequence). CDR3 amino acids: CASSLRQGFYHQETQYF. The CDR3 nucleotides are TGTGCCAGTAGTCTTCGACAGGGGTTTTACCACCAAGAGACCCAGTACTTC.

CDR3 coding DNA: TGTGCCAGTAGCCTGGACAGGGGGCGACAGCCCCAGCATTTT. It encodes CASSLDRGRQPQHF. The gene calls are TRBV19 and TRBJ1-5; 11 positions match TRBD1. V lost 6 bases to trimming and J lost 7 bases; unmatched junction nucleotides: 5. This CDR3 contains 14 residues. Germline V gene data show CDR1 as LNHDA and CDR2 as SQIVND (reference sequence).

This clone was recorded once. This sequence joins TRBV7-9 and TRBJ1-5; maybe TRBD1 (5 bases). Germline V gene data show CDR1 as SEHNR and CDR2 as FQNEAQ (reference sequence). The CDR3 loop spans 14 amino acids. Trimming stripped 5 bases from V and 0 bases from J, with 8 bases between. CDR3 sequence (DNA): TGTGCCAGCAGCGTCGGGGGTAGCAATCAGCCCCAGCATTTT. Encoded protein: CASSVGGSNQPQHF.